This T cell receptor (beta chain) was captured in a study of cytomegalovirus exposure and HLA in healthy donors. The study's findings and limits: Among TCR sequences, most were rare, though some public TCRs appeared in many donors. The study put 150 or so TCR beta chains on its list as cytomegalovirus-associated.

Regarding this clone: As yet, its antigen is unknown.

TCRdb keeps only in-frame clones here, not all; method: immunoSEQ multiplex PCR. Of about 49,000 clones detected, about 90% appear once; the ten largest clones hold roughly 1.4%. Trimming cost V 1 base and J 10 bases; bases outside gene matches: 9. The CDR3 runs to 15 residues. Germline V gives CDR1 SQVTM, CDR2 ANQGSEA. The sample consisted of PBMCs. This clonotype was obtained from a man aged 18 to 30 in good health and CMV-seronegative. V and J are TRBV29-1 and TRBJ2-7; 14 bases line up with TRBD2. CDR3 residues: CSVEVGLAGGLGQYF. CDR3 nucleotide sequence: TGCAGCGTTGAAGTCGGACTAGCGGGAGGTTTGGGTCAGTACTTC.